This T cell receptor (beta chain) was sequenced for a study of T-cell reconstitution after alpha-beta-depleted transplantation in children. This clonotype was seen at least ten times. A library of TCRbeta sequences, prepared with unique molecular identifiers, was generated. TCRdb recomputed calls from the PCR reads with MiXCR, one row per CDR3 protein. The top ten clones hold over 4.5% of a sample with some 240,000 distinct CDR3 sequences, 9.7% of them seen once. V lost 5 bases and J lost 2, with 11 bases in between. From germline, CDR1 is SGHTA and CDR2 FQGNSA. The CDR3 totals 14 residues. Sequences were derived from PBMCs from the stem cell graft donor, sampled from the stem cell graft. This chain uses TRBV7-2 with TRBJ2-3; D unresolved. This TCR came from a human donor who donated a stem cell graft to a child with SCID. The CDR3 loop reads CASSPGSYTDTQYF. The CDR3 coding sequence is TGTGCCAGCAGCCCCGGGTCGTACACAGATACGCAGTATTTT.